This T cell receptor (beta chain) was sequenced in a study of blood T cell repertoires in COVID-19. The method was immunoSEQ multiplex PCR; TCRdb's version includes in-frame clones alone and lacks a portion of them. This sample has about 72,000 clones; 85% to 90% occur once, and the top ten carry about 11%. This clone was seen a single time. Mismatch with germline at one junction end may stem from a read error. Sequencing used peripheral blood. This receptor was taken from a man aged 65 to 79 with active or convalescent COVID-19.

CDR3 region: CASRVGRAKYGYTF. The CDR3 region has the DNA TGTGCCAGCAGGGTCGGGAGGGCCAAGTATGGCTACACTTTC. The chain couples TRBV6-5 to TRBJ1-2; D ambiguous. Germline CDR1 and CDR2: MNHEY and SVGAGI. The CDR3 is 14 residues long.